The rows below give T cell receptor beta chains drawn from one sample of a study of blood T cell repertoires in COVID-19. The repertoire was sequenced with immunoSEQ multiplex PCR; TCRdb's copy has only in-frame clones and lacks some. The sample holds roughly 80,000 clones, over 75% seen once. The sequencing input was peripheral blood. These receptors came from a man in his fifties or sixties with acute or convalescent COVID-19. Both conserved end residues are part of each CDR3. A D gene is named only where the DNA matches it firmly. The size of a clone is reported for some rows only, either as once, few or many, or as a class for expanded clones.

V: TRBV10-3
size: few
J: TRBJ1-2
D: NA
CDR3: CAIRTDPNYGYTF
DNA: TGTGCCATCAGGACAGATCCAAACTATGGCTACACCTTC

V: TRBV29-1
size: NA
J: TRBJ2-5
D: TRBD2
CDR3: CSVGASGGAGETQYF
DNA: TGCAGCGTTGGGGCTAGCGGGGGGGCCGGTGAGACCCAGTACTTC

V: TRBV5-6
size: NA
J: TRBJ2-2
D: NA
CDR3: CASSLAGVWNTGELFF
DNA: TGTGCCAGCAGCTTGGCAGGGGTTTGGAACACCGGGGAGCTGTTTTTT

V: TRBV19
size: once
J: TRBJ1-1
D: TRBD1
CDR3: CASSTQGAMNTEAFF
DNA: TGTGCCAGTAGTACACAGGGGGCCATGAACACTGAAGCTTTCTTT

V: TRBV19
size: once
J: TRBJ2-7
D: NA
CDR3: CASSRRQSYEQYF
DNA: TGTGCCAGTAGTAGGCGGCAGTCCTACGAGCAGTACTTC

V: TRBV7-2
size: NA
J: TRBJ2-2
D: NA
CDR3: CASSIQGTGELFF
DNA: TGTGCCAGCAGCATACAGGGTACCGGGGAGCTGTTTTTT

V: TRBV5-1
size: NA
J: TRBJ1-2
D: TRBD1
CDR3: CASSLGPTGGNYGYTF
DNA: TGCGCCAGCAGCTTGGGGCCGACAGGGGGGAACTATGGCTACACCTTC

V: TRBV2
size: NA
J: TRBJ2-1
D: NA
CDR3: CASSEGTGSQVDEQFF
DNA: TGTGCCAGCAGTGAAGGAACGGGATCCCAGGTTGATGAGCAGTTCTTC

V: TRBV5-1
size: NA
J: TRBJ2-1
D: TRBD1
CDR3: CASSLGDRGRHNEQFF
DNA: TGCGCCAGCAGCCTGGGAGACAGGGGACGTCACAATGAGCAGTTCTTC

V: TRBV6-2/TRBV6-3
size: few
J: TRBJ2-5
D: TRBD2
CDR3: CASSYNAGGPQETQYF
DNA: TGTGCCAGCAGTTACAACGCGGGGGGGCCCCAAGAGACCCAGTACTTC

V: TRBV19
size: NA
J: TRBJ2-7
D: NA
CDR3: CASSMAGSYEQYF
DNA: TGTGCCAGTAGTATGGCAGGGTCCTACGAGCAGTACTTC

V: TRBV25-1
size: NA
J: TRBJ1-3
D: TRBD1
CDR3: CASSERGTGGNTIYF
DNA: TGTGCCAGCAGTGAAAGGGGGACAGGGGGAAACACCATATATTTT

V: TRBV7-9
size: NA
J: TRBJ2-7
D: NA
CDR3: CASSLGVLEGEQYF
DNA: TGTGCCAGCAGCTTAGGGGTTTTAGAGGGAGAGCAGTACTTC

V: TRBV11-3
size: once
J: TRBJ2-1
D: TRBD2
CDR3: CASTSRGGTNNEQFF
DNA: TGTGCCAGCACCAGCCGGGGGGGGACCAACAATGAGCAGTTCTTC

V: TRBV5-4
size: NA
J: TRBJ2-1
D: TRBD1
CDR3: CASSQKGTGGWNEQFF
DNA: TGTGCCAGCAGCCAAAAAGGGACAGGGGGATGGAATGAGCAGTTCTTC

V: TRBV4-3
size: NA
J: TRBJ2-2
D: TRBD2
CDR3: CASSQDFGGGAAGELFF
DNA: TGCGCCAGCAGCCAAGATTTCGGCGGGGGGGCGGCCGGGGAGCTGTTTTTT

V: TRBV7-9
size: NA
J: TRBJ1-1
D: NA
CDR3: CASSLSTEAFF
DNA: TGTGCCAGCAGCTTGAGCACTGAAGCTTTCTTT

V: TRBV19
size: NA
J: TRBJ1-1
D: NA
CDR3: CASSIDRENTEAFF
DNA: TGTGCCAGTAGTATTGACAGAGAGAATACTGAAGCTTTCTTT

V: TRBV2
size: NA
J: TRBJ1-2
D: TRBD1
CDR3: CASTGTVRLGYTF
DNA: TGTGCCAGCACCGGGACAGTTCGTCTAGGCTACACCTTC

V: TRBV6-5
size: NA
J: TRBJ1-2
D: TRBD1
CDR3: CASSNRGSGYGYTF
DNA: TGTGCCAGCAGTAACAGGGGGTCCGGCTATGGCTACACCTTC

V: TRBV5-4
size: once
J: TRBJ2-7
D: TRBD1
CDR3: CASSPTGFNYEQYF
DNA: TGTGCCAGCAGCCCGACAGGGTTTAACTACGAGCAGTACTTC

V: TRBV9
size: once
J: TRBJ1-5
D: NA
CDR3: CASSPGLPNQPQHF
DNA: TGTGCCAGCAGCCCGGGACTCCCTAATCAGCCCCAGCATTTT

V: TRBV6-2/TRBV6-3
size: NA
J: TRBJ2-7
D: TRBD1
CDR3: CASSSRTGVYEQYF
DNA: TGTGCCAGCAGCTCTAGGACAGGGGTCTACGAGCAGTACTTC

V: TRBV29-1
size: NA
J: TRBJ2-7
D: TRBD1
CDR3: CSVKGTGLYEQYF
DNA: TGCAGCGTCAAAGGGACAGGGCTCTACGAGCAGTACTTC

V: TRBV4-3
size: NA
J: TRBJ1-2
D: NA
CDR3: CASSQALGPSYGYTF
DNA: TGCGCCAGCAGCCAAGCTCTTGGGCCGAGCTATGGCTACACCTTC

V: TRBV28
size: NA
J: TRBJ1-1
D: NA
CDR3: CASSPPGTEAFF
DNA: TGTGCCAGCAGTCCCCCGGGGACTGAAGCTTTCTTT

V: TRBV29-1
size: NA
J: TRBJ1-1
D: NA
CDR3: CSVEEVSGITEAFF
DNA: TGCAGCGTTGAAGAAGTCAGCGGAATCACTGAAGCTTTCTTT

V: TRBV7-6
size: NA
J: TRBJ2-7
D: NA
CDR3: CASSLDSSYEQYF
DNA: TGTGCCAGCAGCTTAGACAGCTCCTACGAGCAGTACTTC

V: TRBV2
size: NA
J: TRBJ1-6
D: NA
CDR3: CASSSYGQNSPLHF
DNA: TGTGCCAGCAGTAGCTATGGACAGAATTCACCCCTCCACTTT

V: TRBV9
size: NA
J: TRBJ2-5
D: TRBD2
CDR3: CASSVGGSGRTGETQYF
DNA: TGTGCCAGCAGCGTAGGTGGTAGCGGGAGGACCGGCGAGACCCAGTACTTC

V: TRBV7-3
size: NA
J: TRBJ1-6
D: NA
CDR3: CASSLTPRPDNSPLHF
DNA: TGTGCCAGCAGCTTAACCCCCCGCCCGGATAATTCACCCCTCCACTTT

V: TRBV6-5
size: NA
J: TRBJ2-2
D: NA
CDR3: CASSPGQRRELFF
DNA: TGTGCCAGCAGCCCGGGCCAGCGGCGGGAGCTGTTTTTT

V: TRBV6-2/TRBV6-3
size: NA
J: TRBJ1-2
D: TRBD1
CDR3: CASSRDRVNYGYTF
DNA: TGTGCCAGCAGCCGCGACAGGGTTAACTATGGCTACACCTTC

V: TRBV7-2
size: NA
J: TRBJ1-1
D: NA
CDR3: CASSLSQGNTEAFF
DNA: TGTGCCAGCAGCTTAAGTCAGGGGAACACTGAAGCTTTCTTT

V: TRBV6-2/TRBV6-3
size: NA
J: TRBJ1-1
D: NA
CDR3: CASSYPSLQGPFTEAFF
DNA: TGTGCCAGCAGTTACCCTTCCCTTCAGGGGCCTTTCACTGAAGCTTTCTTT

V: TRBV2
size: NA
J: TRBJ2-2
D: TRBD1
CDR3: CASRGTGGYTGELFF
DNA: TGTGCCAGCAGGGGGACAGGGGGCTACACCGGGGAGCTGTTTTTT

V: TRBV10-3
size: NA
J: TRBJ2-1
D: NA
CDR3: CAISESRGGNNEQFF
DNA: TGTGCCATCAGTGAGTCGCGGGGCGGGAACAATGAGCAGTTCTTC

V: TRBV15
size: NA
J: TRBJ2-1
D: TRBD2
CDR3: CASERELNNEQFF
DNA: TGTGCCAGCGAGCGGGAGCTCAACAATGAGCAGTTCTTC

V: TRBV10-1
size: NA
J: TRBJ2-3
D: NA
CDR3: CASRITGAPDTQYF
DNA: TGCGCCAGCAGAATAACAGGCGCCCCAGATACGCAGTATTTT

V: TRBV5-1
size: NA
J: TRBJ2-7
D: NA
CDR3: CASSRDSYEQYF
DNA: TGCGCCAGCAGCCGGGACTCCTACGAGCAGTACTTC

V: TRBV11-2
size: NA
J: TRBJ2-1
D: NA
CDR3: CASSPRSGAEINEQFF
DNA: TGTGCCAGCAGCCCGAGGAGTGGGGCCGAGATCAATGAGCAGTTCTTC

V: TRBV27
size: NA
J: TRBJ1-5
D: NA
CDR3: CASTSVGRGNQPQHF
DNA: TGTGCCAGCACCTCCGTTGGCCGGGGCAATCAGCCCCAGCATTTT

V: TRBV28
size: NA
J: TRBJ1-3
D: TRBD1
CDR3: CASSYPGTGGRVRNTIYF
DNA: TGTGCCAGCAGTTATCCCGGGACAGGGGGTCGTGTTCGAAACACCATATATTTT

V: TRBV11-3
size: NA
J: TRBJ2-3
D: TRBD2
CDR3: CASSLERGYTDTQYF
DNA: TGTGCCAGCAGCTTGGAGCGGGGGTACACAGATACGCAGTATTTT

V: TRBV5-8
size: NA
J: TRBJ1-1
D: NA
CDR3: CASSKRGGSTEAFF
DNA: TGTGCCAGCAGCAAACGGGGGGGTAGCACTGAAGCTTTCTTT

V: TRBV20-1
size: NA
J: TRBJ2-7
D: NA
CDR3: CSASRPSYDYEQYF
DNA: TGCAGTGCTAGTCGGCCTAGTTATGATTACGAGCAGTACTTC

V: TRBV6-5
size: NA
J: TRBJ1-2
D: NA
CDR3: CASSGGLYGGYTF
DNA: TGTGCCAGCAGCGGTGGGCTTTATGGGGGCTACACCTTC

V: TRBV19
size: NA
J: TRBJ2-1
D: NA
CDR3: CASSVGAYNEQFF
DNA: TGTGCCAGTAGTGTAGGAGCATACAATGAGCAGTTCTTC

V: TRBV18
size: NA
J: TRBJ1-4
D: NA
CDR3: CASSPGGRATNEKLFF
DNA: TGTGCCAGCTCACCGGGGGGACGTGCAACTAATGAAAAACTGTTTTTT